Following are 20 T cell receptor beta chains from one sample sequenced in a study of shared clonotypes between healthy human individuals. The assay was immunoSEQ multiplex PCR, and TCRdb's table has in-frame clones only and misses some. The table records 2,500,000 or so clones, 85% to 95% of them present only once. The specimen was naive CD4+ T cells sorted from blood. Subset denoted: CD45RA+ positively selected. The receptors derive from a man in his late teens or twenties in good health.

The chain combines TRBV5-1 with TRBJ2-1; no clear D gene. With 2 bases removed from V and 7 bases from J, the gap between germline ends came to 13 bases. The CDR3 extends over 14 amino acids. The V gene's germline CDR1 is SGHRS and CDR2 YFSETQ. The CDR3 protein is CASSFLLGVNEQFF. The CDR3, as DNA: TGCGCCAGCAGCTTTCTCCTTGGGGTGAATGAGCAGTTCTTC.

As concerns this clone: Other DNA sequences from this sample encode an identical CDR3 as well. The chain employs TRBV5-1 and TRBJ2-1, with D unclear. The V end lost 0 bases, the J end lost 4 bases, and 5 bases lay between the germline ends. Germline CDR1 reads SGHRS; CDR2 reads YFSETQ. This CDR3 contains 13 residues. CDR3 coding DNA: TGCGCCAGCAGCTTGGGTTCTTACAATGAGCAGTTCTTC. Protein: CASSLGSYNEQFF. The entire variable domain, with the rest obtained from reference TRBV5-1 and TRBJ2-1, is as follows: KAGVTQTPRYLIKTRGQQVTLSCSPISGHRSVSWYQQTPGQGLQFLFEYFSETQRNKGNFPGRFSGRQFSNSRSEMNVSTLELGDSALYLCASSLGSYNEQFFGPGTRLTVL.

The V and J genes are TRBV15 and TRBJ2-7, with a possible D match to TRBD1 (6 bases). V gave up 0 bases and J gave up 2 bases, with 11 bases separating them. CDR3 size: 15 residues. Germline assignment: CDR1 LNHNV and CDR2 YYDKDF (reference sequence). The CDR3, as DNA: TGTGCCACCAGCAGAGAGGCAGGGGTCACCTACGAGCAGTACTTC. Amino acid sequence: CATSREAGVTYEQYF.

A remark on this clone: The same CDR3 arises from other DNA sequences in this sample as well. This chain uses TRBV4-1 with TRBJ2-1; the match to TRBD2 covers 7 bases. Germline V gives CDR1 MGHRA, CDR2 YSYEKL. The trim removed 1 base at V and 2 bases at J, leaving 2 bases unmatched. The CDR3 covers 15 residues. This chain's CDR3 is CASSQAGLAYNEQFF. The CDR3 DNA is TGCGCCAGCAGCCAAGCAGGACTAGCCTACAATGAGCAGTTCTTC.

The chain recombines TRBV4-3 with TRBJ2-1; possible D gene TRBD2, 6 bases. V was cut by 1 base and J by 4 bases, with 11 bases left in between. Germline loops: CDR1 LGHNA, CDR2 YSLEER. CDR3 length: 15 amino acids. CDR3 protein: CASSQAGSGYNEQFF. Here the CDR3 DNA reads TGCGCCAGCAGCCAAGCGGGTAGCGGATACAATGAGCAGTTCTTC.

The chain carries TRBV28 and TRBJ1-1, with D possibly matching TRBD1 (5 bases). Trimming took 7 bases from V and 0 from J, leaving 9 bases between them. CDR1 and CDR2 from the germline V gene are MDHEN and SYDVKM. The CDR3 runs to 13 residues. CDR3 in amino acids: CASTPGLNTEAFF. The DNA of the CDR3 is TGTGCCAGCACTCCAGGGTTGAACACTGAAGCTTTCTTT.

V and J are TRBV4-1 and TRBJ2-2, with TRBD2 as a possible D gene (6 bases). Germline loops: CDR1 MGHRA, CDR2 YSYEKL. The V end was cut by 4 bases, the J end by 2 bases, with 11 bases between. The CDR3 totals 15 residues. CDR3 sequence (DNA): TGCGCCAGCAGCCCGCGGGACGAAAACACCGGGGAGCTGTTTTTT. Translated, it gives CASSPRDENTGELFF.

With respect to this clone: The sample carries other DNA sequences with the same CDR3. The chain carries TRBV19 and TRBJ2-7; D not resolved. Trimming cost V 3 bases and J 1 base, with 7 bases left between them. This CDR3 comprises 13 residues. Germline V gene lookup returns CDR1 LNHDA and CDR2 SQIVND (reference sequence). CDR3 sequence (DNA): TGTGCCAGTAGTATCAGGCAATCCTACGAGCAGTACTTC. It is translated as CASSIRQSYEQYF.

The chain links TRBV28 to TRBJ2-3; TRBD2 aligns across 8 bases. Germline lookup yields CDR1 MDHEN and CDR2 SYDVKM. Trimming at V came to 6 bases and at J to 2 bases, leaving 7 bases not matched to a gene. CDR3 length: 15 residues. Written as DNA, the CDR3 is TGTGCCAGCAGCTACCTCGGACTAGCCACAGATACGCAGTATTTT. Amino acids: CASSYLGLATDTQYF.

This chain uses TRBV29-1 with TRBJ1-4, with D perhaps matching TRBD1 (5 bases). The ends were cut back, 4 bases at V and 5 bases at J, with 17 bases in the middle. Germline values: CDR1 SQVTM, CDR2 ANQGSEA. The CDR3 length is 15 residues. The CDR3, as DNA: TGCAGCGTTGTTGACCTCGGCGGGGGGAATGAAAAACTGTTTTTT. It specifies CSVVDLGGGNEKLFF.

This sequence joins TRBV9 and TRBJ2-3; D might be TRBD2 (5 bases). V was pared by 6 bases and J by 3 bases, with 17 bases between. The germline gives CDR1 SGDLS, CDR2 YYNGEE. The CDR3 totals 15 residues. The CDR3 nucleotides read TGTGCCAGCAAACGGGGTGAGGAGAGGACAGATACGCAGTATTTT. It translates to CASKRGEERTDTQYF.

The V and J genes are TRBV2 and TRBJ2-7; no reliable D call. V was trimmed by 3 bases and J by 3 bases, leaving 9 bases between them. Germline CDR1 is SNHLY and CDR2 is FYNNEI. The CDR3 runs 13 residues. The CDR3 coding sequence is TGTGCCAGCAGTGAGTCCGATTACTACGAGCAGTACTTC. Its translation: CASSESDYYEQYF.

V and J are TRBV18 and TRBJ2-7; no clear D. V lost 8 bases and J 3 bases, leaving 20 bases between the germline ends. This CDR3 is built from 15 residues. The germline V gene encodes CDR1 KGHSH and CDR2 LQKENI. CDR3 in amino acids: CASTPELGVNYEQYF. DNA of the CDR3: TGTGCCAGCACCCCTGAACTGGGCGTCAACTACGAGCAGTACTTC.

The genes are TRBV6-5 and TRBJ1-3, with no clear D. The germline V gene encodes CDR1 MNHEY and CDR2 SVGAGI. Trimming cost V 0 bases and J 2 bases, with 8 bases left between them. The CDR3 runs to 15 residues. The CDR3 spells CASSYSMRAGNTIYF. DNA of the CDR3: TGTGCCAGCAGTTACTCGATGAGGGCTGGAAACACCATATATTTT.

The V gene is TRBV5-5, the J gene TRBJ1-4; D ambiguous. Germline CDR1 is SGHKS and CDR2 is YYEKEE (reference sequence). V lost 0 bases to trimming and J lost 7 bases, with 7 bases between them. The CDR3 extends over 13 amino acids. CDR3 in amino acids: CASSLGGAEKLFF. The CDR3 DNA sequence: TGTGCCAGCAGCTTGGGAGGAGCTGAAAAACTGTTTTTT.

This chain uses TRBV7-9 with TRBJ2-7; 7 bases agree with TRBD2. This CDR3 has 12 residues. The V and J ends lost 1 base and 10 bases, in that order; junction bases with no gene match: 4. CDR1 is SEHNR, CDR2 FQNEAQ, per germline (reference sequence). CDR3 nucleotide sequence: TGTGCCAGCAGCTTAGGGAGCGGGAAACAGTACTTC. Protein product: CASSLGSGKQYF.

To note about this clone: This specimen includes other DNA sequences encoding the same CDR3. The chain is built from TRBV7-8 and TRBJ1-6; D gene unclear. Germline CDR1 is SGHVS and CDR2 is FQNEAQ. Trimming pared 1 base from V and 8 bases from J, leaving 0 bases between. The CDR3 contains 11 residues. The CDR3 here is CASSLDSPLHF. The CDR3 nucleotides read TGTGCCAGCAGCTTAGATTCACCCCTCCACTTT.

The chain combines TRBV18 with TRBJ2-6, with D possibly TRBD1 on 6 matching bases. CDR1 and CDR2 from the germline V gene are KGHSH and LQKENI. V was pared by 2 bases and J by 0 bases, with 11 bases between. The CDR3 contains 17 residues. The CDR3 DNA reads TGTGCCAGCTCACCAAGGGACATCAGCTCTGGGGCCAACGTCCTGACTTTC. It yields the protein CASSPRDISSGANVLTF.

This chain uses TRBV5-1 with TRBJ1-1; 9 bases map to TRBD1. Trimming took 4 bases from V and 3 from J; bases not matched to a gene: 7. This CDR3 region has 15 residues. Germline V gene lookup returns CDR1 SGHRS and CDR2 YFSETQ. As DNA, the CDR3 is TGCGCCAGCAGCCCATGGACAGGGGCGGACACTGAAGCTTTCTTT. This encodes CASSPWTGADTEAFF.

The chain uses TRBV30 and TRBJ2-5, with TRBD2 as a possible D gene (5 bases). TRBJ2-7 matches the DNA end more closely, so the J call is doubtful. The length of the CDR3 is 17 residues. Germline CDR1 and CDR2: GTSNPN and SVGIG (reference sequence). The CDR3 is CAWSHRSGLATFYEQYF. CDR3 in DNA: TGTGCCTGGAGTCACCGGTCAGGACTGGCCACGTTCTACGAGCAGTACTTC.